The following is a T cell receptor (beta chain) sequence with its context. Its antigen is not identified. The data were taken from a study of post-analysis software for immune sequencing data. Study-level results: Versus controls, multiple sclerosis patients showed significantly lower diversity (normalized Chao1). Elevated frequency relative to controls characterized roughly five TRBV segments in patients, TRBV5-6, TRBV5-1 and TRBV20-1 among them.

Unique molecular identifiers were present in the TCR beta cDNA libraries. Each CDR3 protein is one row after TCRdb ran MiXCR on the PCR reads. The sample consists of approximately 630,000 distinct CDR3 sequences, approximately 59% of them appearing once. Trimming took off 4 bases at V and 7 bases at J, with 13 bases between the two ends. This CDR3 contains 12 residues. From germline, CDR1 is SQVTM and CDR2 ANQGSEA. The V and J genes are TRBV29-1 and TRBJ1-2; D unclear. Sequenced input: blood. This clonotype was obtained from a girl aged 2-15 years with multiple sclerosis. The CDR3 DNA reads as TGCAGCGTTGGGAAGGGATCGGGTGGCTACACCTTC. Residues: CSVGKGSGGYTF.